This T cell receptor beta chain was recorded in a study of cytomegalovirus exposure and HLA in healthy donors. The junction had 3 bases not matched to a gene; V was cut back by 4 bases and J by 3 bases. This CDR3 comprises 13 residues. Germline V gene data show CDR1 as SGHNT and CDR2 as YYREEE (reference sequence). PCR involved 60 Vbeta and 13 Jbeta primers. Authors' data handling: Later analysis identified tens of millions of unique TCR beta chains, about 10 million shared. Method: immunoSEQ multiplex PCR; TCRdb's copy keeps in-frame clones and lacks some. The D gene and trimming were derived from the DNA, and the V and J assignments and clone size from that table. The sample lists 120,000 to 150,000 clones, roughly 80% occurring once.

The V gene is TRBV5-4, the J gene TRBJ2-5, with 7 bases aligning to TRBD1. This receptor was obtained from a male donor in good health and CMV-seronegative. The sequencing input was PBMCs. This CDR3 is CASSQGQEETQYF. The CDR3 coding sequence is TGTGCCAGCAGCCAAGGACAGGAAGAGACCCAGTACTTC.